This T cell receptor beta chain originates from a study of blood T cells in healthy people across ages. Study results and limitations: Not knowing donor CMV status may have confounded expanded clonotype changes.

Concerning this clonotype itself: Its antigen is not known.

Ranging in age from roughly 6 to 95, the donors were healthy Caucasian individuals from Russia. Peripheral blood from each donor was collected in a volume of 9.5 to 10 milliliters. Germline values: CDR1 SGHVS, CDR2 FQNEAQ. The CDR3 totals 16 residues. Trimming cost V 4 bases and J 4 bases; bases outside gene matches: 11. Together with a sample-barcoded 5' primer, a J-beta primer mix was included in a second PCR lasting roughly 6 to 12 cycles. TCRdb recomputed calls from the 5' RACE reads with MiXCR, one row per CDR3 protein. The sample holds about a million distinct CDR3 sequences, roughly half seen once.

Sequenced material: blood. The origin of this receptor is an older woman in good health. V gene TRBV7-8 combines with J gene TRBJ2-7, with 9 bases that match TRBD2. Written as DNA, the CDR3 is TGTGCCAGCAGCTCGGGAGGGGCTAGCGGGGTATACGAGCAGTACTTC. This translates into CASSSGGASGVYEQYF.